This is a list of T cell receptor beta chains from one sample in a study of identifying expanded T cells in peripheral blood. TCRdb's table, derived via immunoSEQ multiplex PCR, lists solely in-frame clones and lacks some. The table has around 50,000 clones, approximately 89% seen once. The sample comprised blood. The receptors shown here come from a person aged 18-70 years in good health. CDR3s include the opening cysteine and the closing phenylalanine or tryptophan. D genes are given only for firm matches. The size field is filled for only some rows; it gives once, few, many or a size class.

>NA|TRBD2|TRBV9|TRBJ2-7
CASSVSASGGAYEQYF
TGTGCCAGCAGCGTCTCAGCTAGCGGGGGGGCCTATGAGCAGTACTTC
>NA|NA|TRBV29-1|TRBJ2-3
CSVETGSTDTQYF
TGCAGCGTTGAAACGGGTAGCACAGATACGCAGTATTTT
>NA|TRBD1|TRBV27|TRBJ2-7
CASSLIQGGEQYF
TGTGCCAGCAGTTTAATACAGGGGGGCGAGCAGTACTTC
>NA|NA|TRBV9|TRBJ2-1
CASSPRPYNEQFF
TGTGCCAGCAGCCCTCGACCCTACAATGAGCAGTTCTTC
>NA|NA|TRBV5-6|TRBJ2-3
CASSSGRQWGTDTQYF
TGTGCCAGCAGCTCTGGCCGACAGTGGGGCACAGATACGCAGTATTTT
>NA|NA|TRBV5-4|TRBJ1-2
CASSFGTDTNYGYTF
TGTGCCAGCAGCTTCGGGACGGATACTAACTATGGCTACACCTTC
>NA|NA|TRBV7-2|TRBJ1-6
CASSSPPGSYNSPLHF
TGTGCCAGCAGCTCCCCCCCAGGCTCCTATAATTCACCCCTCCACTTT
>NA|NA|TRBV5-5|TRBJ2-7
CASSRPGDTGWKQYF
TGTGCCAGCAGCCGGCCGGGGGACACCGGGTGGAAGCAGTACTTC
>NA|NA|TRBV7-2|TRBJ2-7
CASSLGRNSYEQYF
TGTGCCAGCAGCTTAGGACGGAACTCCTACGAGCAGTACTTC
>NA|NA|TRBV5-4|TRBJ2-2
CASSVDRLVAGELFF
TGTGCCAGCAGCGTCGACAGGCTAGTGGCCGGGGAGCTGTTTTTT
>NA|NA|TRBV7-2|TRBJ2-7
CASSRQVTYEQYF
TGTGCCAGCAGCAGACAGGTTACCTACGAGCAGTACTTC
>NA|NA|TRBV18|TRBJ1-1
CASSPALNTEAFF
TGTGCCAGCTCACCGGCACTTAACACTGAAGCTTTCTTT
>NA|NA|TRBV10-3|TRBJ2-7
CAISESVVRSYEQYF
TGTGCCATCAGTGAGTCGGTGGTAAGATCCTACGAGCAGTACTTC
>NA|NA|TRBV20-1|TRBJ2-3
CSASRDTQYF
TGCAGTGCTTCTAGGGATACGCAGTATTTT
>few|NA|TRBV7-2|TRBJ1-5
CASSFRVGSNQPQHF
TGTGCCAGCAGCTTCAGGGTGGGGAGCAATCAGCCCCAGCATTTT
>NA|TRBD1|TRBV5-1|TRBJ1-2
CASSPGTGEGYTF
TGCGCCAGCAGCCCGGGGACAGGGGAAGGCTACACCTTC
>NA|TRBD2|TRBV6-1|TRBJ2-7
CASSNGGVSYEQYF
TGTGCCAGCAGTAACGGGGGGGTCTCCTACGAGCAGTACTTC
>NA|TRBD1|TRBV5-4|TRBJ1-2
CASSLDRGANGGYTF
TGTGCCAGCAGCTTGGACAGGGGAGCGAACGGTGGCTACACCTTC
>NA|NA|TRBV7-3|TRBJ2-3
CASSEGTDPSTDTQYF
TGTGCCAGCAGCGAAGGGACGGACCCTAGCACAGATACGCAGTATTTT
>few|NA|TRBV2|TRBJ2-7
CASSEARRAVPYEQYF
TGTGCCAGCAGTGAAGCGAGGCGGGCTGTCCCCTACGAGCAGTACTTC
>NA|TRBD1|TRBV11-2|TRBJ1-1
CASDSTGGTEAFF
TGTGCCAGCGACTCGACAGGGGGCACTGAAGCTTTCTTT
>NA|TRBD2|TRBV28|TRBJ2-3
CASSLGTSGRTDTQYF
TGTGCCAGCAGTCTCGGGACTAGCGGACGCACAGATACGCAGTATTTT
>NA|NA|TRBV5-1|TRBJ2-3
CASSEDGSADTQYF
TGCGCCAGCAGCGAGGACGGATCAGCAGATACGCAGTATTTT
>medium-sized|NA|TRBV28|TRBJ1-5
CASSASGGSRPQHF
TGTGCCAGCAGTGCGTCTGGGGGCTCGCGGCCCCAGCATTTT
>NA|TRBD1|TRBV30|TRBJ1-1
CAWRGDRGTEAFF
TGTGCCTGGAGGGGCGACAGGGGTACTGAAGCTTTCTTT
>NA|NA|TRBV10-3|TRBJ2-7
CAIRGDWAYEQYF
TGTGCCATCAGGGGGGACTGGGCCTACGAGCAGTACTTC
>NA|NA|TRBV6-1|TRBJ1-2
CASRTTEEGYGYTF
TGTGCCAGTCGTACCACGGAGGAGGGGTATGGCTACACCTTC
>NA|NA|TRBV4-2|TRBJ1-2
CASSQNEAGTRGYTF
TGTGCCAGCAGCCAGAATGAAGCCGGGACTCGCGGCTACACCTTC
>NA|NA|TRBV5-4|TRBJ1-1
CASSPGHPRTEAFF
TGTGCCAGCAGCCCCGGCCACCCTCGAACTGAAGCTTTCTTT
>NA|NA|TRBV2|TRBJ1-6
CASSGPTPLHF
TGTGCCAGCAGTGGACCGACACCCCTCCACTTT
>NA|TRBD1|TRBV7-2|TRBJ2-1
CASSLSGQVWDEQFF
TGTGCCAGCAGCTTATCGGGACAGGTCTGGGATGAGCAGTTCTTC
>once|NA|TRBV6-5|TRBJ2-1
CASSYSPSLNEQFF
TGTGCCAGCAGTTACTCCCCTAGCCTCAATGAGCAGTTCTTC
>NA|TRBD1|TRBV29-1|TRBJ1-2
CSVGIGTGTINYGYTF
TGCAGCGTTGGTATAGGGACAGGGACTATTAACTATGGCTACACCTTC
>NA|TRBD1|TRBV6-5|TRBJ2-3
CASSRGQGTDTQYF
TGTGCCAGCAGCCGGGGACAGGGCACAGATACGCAGTATTTT
>NA|NA|TRBV29-1|TRBJ1-2
CSVGTGFGSFHYGYTF
TGCAGCGTGGGCACGGGGTTTGGTTCCTTCCACTATGGCTACACCTTC
>NA|NA|TRBV11-2|TRBJ1-5
CASSGGRVAQPQHF
TGTGCCAGCAGCGGGGGCAGGGTCGCCCAGCCCCAGCATTTT
>once|NA|TRBV11-2|TRBJ1-6
CASSLVGYNSPLHF
TGTGCCAGCAGCTTAGTAGGTTATAATTCACCCCTCCACTTT
>NA|NA|TRBV29-1|TRBJ2-5
CSVEDPLVETQYF
TGCAGCGTTGAAGATCCGTTAGTGGAGACCCAGTACTTC
>NA|TRBD1|TRBV7-2|TRBJ1-2
CASSSGQGINYGYTF
TGTGCCAGCAGCTCGGGACAGGGGATTAACTATGGCTACACCTTC
>NA|NA|TRBV6-1|TRBJ1-2
CASSATGTPDWSYTF
TGTGCCAGCAGTGCCACAGGGACCCCCGACTGGAGCTACACCTTC
>NA|TRBD1|TRBV27|TRBJ1-1
CASSKQGQLNTEAFF
TGTGCCAGCAGCAAACAGGGACAGCTTAACACTGAAGCTTTCTTT
>NA|TRBD1|TRBV7-7|TRBJ2-5
CASSRDRVGTQYF
TGTGCTAGCAGCCGGGACAGGGTGGGGACCCAGTACTTC
>NA|NA|TRBV5-1|TRBJ1-1
CASSNPNTEAFF
TGCGCCAGCAGCAACCCGAACACTGAAGCTTTCTTT
>NA|NA|TRBV11-2|TRBJ1-3
CASSLVRLRDFGNTIYF
TGTGCCAGCAGCTTAGTGAGATTACGGGACTTTGGAAACACCATATATTTT
>NA|TRBD1|TRBV29-1|TRBJ1-5
CSVKGQGSQPQHF
TGCAGCGTTAAGGGACAGGGGAGTCAGCCCCAGCATTTT
>NA|NA|TRBV5-1|TRBJ2-1
CASSTDVTTGGQFF
TGCGCCAGCAGCACGGACGTTACGACCGGCGGGCAGTTCTTC
>NA|NA|TRBV2|TRBJ2-7
CASSESTGWGNSYEQYF
TGTGCCAGCAGTGAGTCCACAGGGTGGGGGAACTCCTACGAGCAGTACTTC
>NA|TRBD2|TRBV9|TRBJ2-2
CASSLETSGRTGELFF
TGTGCCAGCAGCTTAGAAACTAGCGGGCGGACCGGGGAGCTGTTTTTT
>NA|TRBD1|TRBV5-4|TRBJ1-4
CASSRTGRDNEKLFF
TGTGCCAGCAGCCGGACAGGGAGGGATAATGAAAAACTGTTTTTT
>NA|NA|TRBV29-1|TRBJ2-3
CSVEEGAEGGDTQYF
TGCAGCGTTGAAGAGGGGGCAGAGGGGGGAGATACGCAGTATTTT
>NA|NA|TRBV28|TRBJ2-1
CASSSYRVGNNEQFF
TGTGCCAGCAGTTCATACAGGGTAGGGAACAATGAGCAGTTCTTC
>once|NA|TRBV6-1|TRBJ2-5
CASTRNWGETQYF
TGTGCCAGCACCAGGAATTGGGGAGAGACCCAGTACTTC
>once|NA|TRBV20-1|TRBJ2-7
CSAGTYEQYF
TGCAGTGCTGGAACCTACGAGCAGTACTTC